What follows is one T cell receptor (beta chain) and its context. No antigen is known for it. This sample was included in a study of cytomegalovirus exposure and HLA in healthy donors. General study results and limits: The investigators catalogued 150 or so TCR beta chains as cytomegalovirus-associated. Highly shared sequence variants in one cluster were likely a sequencing artifact.

Primers for the PCR totalled 60 Vbeta and 13 Jbeta. The assay was immunoSEQ multiplex PCR, and TCRdb's table has in-frame clones only and misses some. There are more than 130,000 clones in the sample; 78% occur only once, and about 2.8% lies in the top ten. V lost 1 base to trimming and J lost 9 bases, with 10 bases between them. The CDR3 has 14 amino acids. CDR1 SGHVS and CDR2 FQNEAQ come from the germline V gene. The origin of this receptor is a male donor in good health and CMV-seronegative. Specimen: PBMCs. V and J are TRBV7-8 and TRBJ1-6; perhaps TRBD1 as D (5 bases). CDR3 DNA sequence: TGTGCCAGCAGCTTAGTTGGGGCGAGTTCACCCCTCCACTTT. It encodes CASSLVGASSPLHF. Full variable domain (missing parts from reference TRBV7-8 and TRBJ1-6): GAGVSQSPRYKVAKRGQDVALRCDPISGHVSLFWYQQALGQGPEFLTYFQNEAQLDKSGLPSDRFFAERPEGSVSTLKIQRTQQEDSAVYLCASSLVGASSPLHFGNGTRLTVT.